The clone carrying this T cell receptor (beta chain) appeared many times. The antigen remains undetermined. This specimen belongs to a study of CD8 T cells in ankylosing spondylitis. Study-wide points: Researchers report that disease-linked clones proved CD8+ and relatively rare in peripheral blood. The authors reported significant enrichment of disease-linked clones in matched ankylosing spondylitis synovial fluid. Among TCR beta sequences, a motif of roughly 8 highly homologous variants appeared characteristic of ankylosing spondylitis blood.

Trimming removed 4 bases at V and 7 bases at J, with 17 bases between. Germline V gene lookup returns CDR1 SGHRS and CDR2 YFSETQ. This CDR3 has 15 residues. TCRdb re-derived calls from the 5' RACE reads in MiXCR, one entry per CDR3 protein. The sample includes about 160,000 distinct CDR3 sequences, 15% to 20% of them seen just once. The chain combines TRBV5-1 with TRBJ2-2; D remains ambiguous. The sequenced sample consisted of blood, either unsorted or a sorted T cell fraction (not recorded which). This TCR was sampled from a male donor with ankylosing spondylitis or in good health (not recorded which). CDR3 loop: CASSPAIMTVGELFF. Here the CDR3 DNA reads TGCGCCAGCAGCCCCGCAATAATGACCGTCGGGGAGCTGTTTTTT.